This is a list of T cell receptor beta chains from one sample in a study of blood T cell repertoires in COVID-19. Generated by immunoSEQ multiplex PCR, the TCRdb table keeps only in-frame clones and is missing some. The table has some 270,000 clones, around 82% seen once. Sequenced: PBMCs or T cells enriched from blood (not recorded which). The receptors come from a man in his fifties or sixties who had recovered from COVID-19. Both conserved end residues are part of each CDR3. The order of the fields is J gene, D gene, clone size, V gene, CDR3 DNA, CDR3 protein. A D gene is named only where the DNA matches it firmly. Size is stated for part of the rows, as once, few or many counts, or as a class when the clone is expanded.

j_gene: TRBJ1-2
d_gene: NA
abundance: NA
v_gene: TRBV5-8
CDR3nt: TGTGCCAGCAGCTCCCCGGGTAGGGAGAGTGGCTACACCTTC
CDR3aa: CASSSPGRESGYTF

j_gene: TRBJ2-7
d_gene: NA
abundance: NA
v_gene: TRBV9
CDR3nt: TGTGCCAGCAGCGTAGGAACAGGGATAACCTACGAGCAGTACTTC
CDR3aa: CASSVGTGITYEQYF

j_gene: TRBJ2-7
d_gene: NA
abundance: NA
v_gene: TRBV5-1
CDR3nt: TGCGCCAGCAGCTCCGGGTTGAGGGCCCACGAGGACGAGCAGTACTTC
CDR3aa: CASSSGLRAHEDEQYF

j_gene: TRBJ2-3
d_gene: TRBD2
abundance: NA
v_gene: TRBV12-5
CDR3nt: TGTGCTAGTGGGACGACTAGCGGGAGCACAGATACGCAGTATTTT
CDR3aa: CASGTTSGSTDTQYF

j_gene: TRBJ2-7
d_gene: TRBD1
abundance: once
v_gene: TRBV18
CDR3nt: TGTGCCAGCTCACTGGACAGGTTCGCCGAGCAGTACTTC
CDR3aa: CASSLDRFAEQYF

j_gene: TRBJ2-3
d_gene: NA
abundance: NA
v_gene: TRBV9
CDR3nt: TGTGCCAGCAGCGTACAAAGCGCCAGCACAGATACGCAGTATTTT
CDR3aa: CASSVQSASTDTQYF

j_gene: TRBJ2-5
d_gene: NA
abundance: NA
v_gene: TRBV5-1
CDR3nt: TGCGCCAGCTCTGGGCGGGTAGAGACCCAGTACTTC
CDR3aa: CASSGRVETQYF

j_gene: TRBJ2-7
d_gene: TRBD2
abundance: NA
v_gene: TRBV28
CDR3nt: TGTGCCAGCGGGGCTGGCGGGGGAGCCTACGAGCAGTACTTC
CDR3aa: CASGAGGGAYEQYF

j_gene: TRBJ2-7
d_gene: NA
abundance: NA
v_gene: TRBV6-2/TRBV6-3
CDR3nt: TGTGCCAGCAGTCAGACTCGCGAGCAGTACTTC
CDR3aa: CASSQTREQYF

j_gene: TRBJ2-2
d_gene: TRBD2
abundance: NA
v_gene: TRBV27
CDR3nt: TGTGCCAGCAGTGGTTGGGCTAGCGGGACGTCAGGGGAGCTGTTTTTT
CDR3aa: CASSGWASGTSGELFF

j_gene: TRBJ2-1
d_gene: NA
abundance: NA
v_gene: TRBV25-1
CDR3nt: TGTGCCAGCAGTGATTTGGGTCTAGCGAGCGAGCAGTTCTTC
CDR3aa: CASSDLGLASEQFF

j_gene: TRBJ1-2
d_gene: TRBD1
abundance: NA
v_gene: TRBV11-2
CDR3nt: TGTGCCAGCAGCACCGGGACAGGGGTTGACTACACCTTC
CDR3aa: CASSTGTGVDYTF

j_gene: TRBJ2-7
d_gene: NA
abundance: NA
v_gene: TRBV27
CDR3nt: TGTGCCAGCGGGAGGCTCGAGCAGTACTTC
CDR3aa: CASGRLEQYF

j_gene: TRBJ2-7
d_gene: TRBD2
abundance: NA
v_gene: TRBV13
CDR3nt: TGTGCCAGCAGCTTAATACGGCTAGCGGGAGATGTTAGCGAGCAGTACTTC
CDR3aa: CASSLIRLAGDVSEQYF

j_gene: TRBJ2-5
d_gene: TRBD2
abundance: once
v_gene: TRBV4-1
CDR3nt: TGCGCCAGCAGGCAGACTAGCGGGGGGACGTACCAAGAGACCCAGTACTTC
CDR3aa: CASRQTSGGTYQETQYF

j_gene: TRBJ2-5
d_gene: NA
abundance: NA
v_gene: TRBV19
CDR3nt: TGTGCCAGCGGACTTTTTTTTGGGCCCCAAGAGACCCAGTACTTC
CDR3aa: CASGLFFGPQETQYF

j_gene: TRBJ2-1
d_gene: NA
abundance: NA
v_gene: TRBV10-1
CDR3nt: TGCGCCAGCAGTGCTGCTAGCTCCTACAATGAGCAGTTCTTC
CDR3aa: CASSAASSYNEQFF

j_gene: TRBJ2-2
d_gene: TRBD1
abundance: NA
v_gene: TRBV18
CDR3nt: TGTGCCAGCTCACCAGGACAGGACCGAGAGGAGCTGTTTTTT
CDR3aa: CASSPGQDREELFF

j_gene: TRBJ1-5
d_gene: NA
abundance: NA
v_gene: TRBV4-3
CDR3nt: TGCGCCAGCAGCCAAGAAGGTTACGGGGGAAGGCAGCCCCAGCATTTT
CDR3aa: CASSQEGYGGRQPQHF

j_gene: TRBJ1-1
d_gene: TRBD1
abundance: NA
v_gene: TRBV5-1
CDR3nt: TGCGCCAGCAGCTTGAGTGACAGGGCTGAAGCTTTCTTT
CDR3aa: CASSLSDRAEAFF

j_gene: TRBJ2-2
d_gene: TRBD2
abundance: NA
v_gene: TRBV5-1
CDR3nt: TGCGCCAGCAGCTTACCGGGGGGAAACACCGGGGAGCTGTTTTTT
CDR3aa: CASSLPGGNTGELFF

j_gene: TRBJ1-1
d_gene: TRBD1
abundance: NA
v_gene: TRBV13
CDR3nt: TGTGCCAGCAGCCCGGCGGGACAGGGGGAGAACACTGAAGCTTTCTTT
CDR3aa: CASSPAGQGENTEAFF

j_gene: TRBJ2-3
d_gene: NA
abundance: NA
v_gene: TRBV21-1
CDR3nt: TGTGCCAGCAGCAAAGAAAGGGACAGGTGCTCAGATACGCAGTATTTT
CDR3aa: CASSKERDRCSDTQYF

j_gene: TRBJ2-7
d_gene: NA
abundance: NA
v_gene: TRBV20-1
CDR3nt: TGCAGTGCTAGTGTAGCGAATAGGCTCCGTTACGAGCAGTACTTC
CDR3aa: CSASVANRLRYEQYF

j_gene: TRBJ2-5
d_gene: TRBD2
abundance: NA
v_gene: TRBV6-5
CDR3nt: TGTGCCAGCAAGCGGGGGGCCGGCGAGACCCAGTACTTC
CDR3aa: CASKRGAGETQYF

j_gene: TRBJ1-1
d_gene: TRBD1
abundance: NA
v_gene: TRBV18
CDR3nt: TGTGCCAGCTCACCACCTCGGACAGGAATCATGAACACTGAAGCTTTCTTT
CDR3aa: CASSPPRTGIMNTEAFF

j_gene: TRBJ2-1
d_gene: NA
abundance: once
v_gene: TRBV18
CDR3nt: TGTGCCAGCTCACCGTTGACCGGGACTGGGTGGTACAATGAGCAGTTCTTC
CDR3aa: CASSPLTGTGWYNEQFF

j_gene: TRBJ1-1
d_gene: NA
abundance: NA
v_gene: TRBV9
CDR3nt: TGTGCCAGCAGCGTGAGGGGGTTAGGGAACACTGAAGCTTTCTTT
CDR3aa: CASSVRGLGNTEAFF

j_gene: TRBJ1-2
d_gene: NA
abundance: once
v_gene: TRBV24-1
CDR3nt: TGTGCCACCAGTGACCCCGGCAGGGAATATGGCTACACCTTC
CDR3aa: CATSDPGREYGYTF

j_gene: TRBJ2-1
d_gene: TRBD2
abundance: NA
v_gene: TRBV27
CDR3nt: TGTGCCAGCAGTATAGATAGCGGGAGGGTCAATGAGCAGTTCTTC
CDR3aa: CASSIDSGRVNEQFF

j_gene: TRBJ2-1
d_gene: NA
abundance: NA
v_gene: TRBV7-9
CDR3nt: TGTGCCAGCAGCGAGAACTCCTACAATGAGCAGTTCTTC
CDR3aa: CASSENSYNEQFF

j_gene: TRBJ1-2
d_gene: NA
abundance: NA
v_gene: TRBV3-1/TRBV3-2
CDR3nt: TGTGCCAGCAGGGGGTGGGGAGACGCCTTAAAAGGCTACACCTTC
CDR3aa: CASRGWGDALKGYTF

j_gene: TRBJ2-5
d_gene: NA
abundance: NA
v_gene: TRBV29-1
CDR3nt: TGCAGCGTTGAACCGACAGGGAGGAAGACCCAGTACTTC
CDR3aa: CSVEPTGRKTQYF

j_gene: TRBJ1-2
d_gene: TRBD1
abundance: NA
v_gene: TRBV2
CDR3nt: TGTGCCAGCAGTGAGGGACAGGCTAACTATGGCTACACCTTC
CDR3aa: CASSEGQANYGYTF

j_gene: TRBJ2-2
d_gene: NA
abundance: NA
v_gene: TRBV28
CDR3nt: TGTGCCAGCAGTTTACCAAGGGGTTCCACCGGGGAGCTGTTTTTT
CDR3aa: CASSLPRGSTGELFF

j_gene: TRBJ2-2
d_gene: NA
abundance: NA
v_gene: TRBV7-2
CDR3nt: TGTGCCAGCAGCTTAGGTTCCACTAACACCGGGGAGCTGTTTTTT
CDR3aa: CASSLGSTNTGELFF

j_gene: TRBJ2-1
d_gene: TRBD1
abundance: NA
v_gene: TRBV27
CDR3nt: TGTGCCAGCAGTGCCGTCAACAGGGGCCTCTCCTACAATGAGCAGTTCTTC
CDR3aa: CASSAVNRGLSYNEQFF

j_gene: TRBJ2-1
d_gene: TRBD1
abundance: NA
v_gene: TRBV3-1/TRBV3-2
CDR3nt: TGTGCCAGCAGCCAAGAGGGACAGGGTCCCTACAATGAGCAGTTCTTC
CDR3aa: CASSQEGQGPYNEQFF

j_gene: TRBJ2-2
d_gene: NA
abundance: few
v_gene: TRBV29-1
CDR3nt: TGCAGCGTACAGGGAAACCAGAACACCGGGGAGCTGTTTTTT
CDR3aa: CSVQGNQNTGELFF

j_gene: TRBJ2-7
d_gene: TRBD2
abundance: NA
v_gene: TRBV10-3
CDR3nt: TGTGCCATCACGAGCGGGAGTAGGTACGAGCAGTACTTC
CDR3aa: CAITSGSRYEQYF

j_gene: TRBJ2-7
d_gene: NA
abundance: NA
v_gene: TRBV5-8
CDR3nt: TGTGCCAGCAGCTTGGGGTCTCGTAGCTCCTACGAGCAGTACTTC
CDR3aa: CASSLGSRSSYEQYF

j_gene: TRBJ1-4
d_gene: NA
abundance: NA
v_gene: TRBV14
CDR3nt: TGTGCCAGCAGCCAAGTGCGGAATGAAAAACTGTTTTTT
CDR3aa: CASSQVRNEKLFF

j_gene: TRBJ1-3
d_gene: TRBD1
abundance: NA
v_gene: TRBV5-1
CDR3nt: TGCGCCAGCAGTCCGGACAGGGCGAACACCATATATTTT
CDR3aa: CASSPDRANTIYF

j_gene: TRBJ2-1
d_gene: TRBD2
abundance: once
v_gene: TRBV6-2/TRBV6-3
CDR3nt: TGTGCCAGCAGTTCCACACTAGCGGGAGGCTATGAGCAGTTCTTC
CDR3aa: CASSSTLAGGYEQFF

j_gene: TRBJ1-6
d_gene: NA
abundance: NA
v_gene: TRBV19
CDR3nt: TGTGCCAGTAGTGCGAGGGGGAGCTCCTATAATTCACCCCTCCACTTT
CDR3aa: CASSARGSSYNSPLHF

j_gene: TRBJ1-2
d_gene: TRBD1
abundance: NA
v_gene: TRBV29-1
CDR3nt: TGCAGCACGACACCTACAGGGGGCGGCTACACCTTC
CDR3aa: CSTTPTGGGYTF

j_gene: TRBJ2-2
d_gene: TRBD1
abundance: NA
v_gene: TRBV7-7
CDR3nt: TGTGCTAGCAGCCCAACGACAGGGTTCACCGGGGAGCTGTTTTTT
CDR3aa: CASSPTTGFTGELFF